This entry is about one TCR beta chain. The antigen is unknown. This sample was included in a study of identical twins. The CDR3 contains 16 residues. CDR1 and CDR2 (germline): DFQATT, SNEGSKA (reference sequence). The V gene end was trimmed by 4 bases and the J gene end by 4 bases; junction bases not matched to a gene: 11. Unique molecular identifiers were present on the cDNA, which also gained a universal primer site by template switching. Via MiXCR, TCRdb re-called the 5' RACE reads, giving one row per CDR3 protein. The sample shows some 96,000 distinct CDR3 sequences, 5.9% of them seen only once. Findings and caveats of the study: In drawing conclusions, the study used cross-sectional statistical analysis and did not follow the same donors.

The TCR sequence derives from a woman aged 45-65 years in good health. V is TRBV20-1 and J is TRBJ2-1; 9 nucleotides match TRBD2. The sequenced sample was memory T cells sorted from blood. This CDR3 is CSATAGASGIYNEQFF. The CDR3 DNA follows: TGCAGTGCTACCGCCGGCGCTAGCGGGATATACAATGAGCAGTTCTTC.